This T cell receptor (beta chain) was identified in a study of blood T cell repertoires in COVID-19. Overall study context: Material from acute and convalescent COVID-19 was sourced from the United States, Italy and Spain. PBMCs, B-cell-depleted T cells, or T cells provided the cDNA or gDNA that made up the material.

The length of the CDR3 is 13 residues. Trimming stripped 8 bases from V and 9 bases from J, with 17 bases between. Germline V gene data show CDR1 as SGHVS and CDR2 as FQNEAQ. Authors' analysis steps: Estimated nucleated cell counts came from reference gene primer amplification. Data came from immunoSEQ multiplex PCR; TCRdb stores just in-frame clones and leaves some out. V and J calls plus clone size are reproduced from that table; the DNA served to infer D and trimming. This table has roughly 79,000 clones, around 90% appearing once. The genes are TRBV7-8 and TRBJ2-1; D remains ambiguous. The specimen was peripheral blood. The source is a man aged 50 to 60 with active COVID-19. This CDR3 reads CASGKTSVGEQFF. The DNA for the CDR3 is TGTGCCAGCGGAAAGACATCCGTCGGTGAGCAGTTCTTC.